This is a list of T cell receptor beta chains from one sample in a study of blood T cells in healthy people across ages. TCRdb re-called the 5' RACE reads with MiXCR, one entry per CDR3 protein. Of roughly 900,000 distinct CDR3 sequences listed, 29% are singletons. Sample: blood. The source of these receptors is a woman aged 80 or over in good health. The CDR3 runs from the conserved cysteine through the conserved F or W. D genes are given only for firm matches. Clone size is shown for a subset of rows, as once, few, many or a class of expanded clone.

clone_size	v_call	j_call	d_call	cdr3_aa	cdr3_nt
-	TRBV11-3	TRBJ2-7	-	CASSFGSSYERYF	TGTGCCAGCAGCTTCGGGAGCTCCTACGAGCGGTACTTC
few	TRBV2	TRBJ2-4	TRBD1	CASRPGQYENIQYF	TGTGCCAGCAGACCGGGACAGTATGAGAACATTCAGTACTTC
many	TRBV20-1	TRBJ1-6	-	CSAPSGGAGSYNSPLHF	TGCAGTGCTCCTAGTGGGGGGGCCGGCTCCTATAATTCACCCCTCCACTTT
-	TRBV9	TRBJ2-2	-	CASSGITSGTGELFF	TGTGCCAGCAGCGGAATCACATCGGGAACCGGGGAGCTGTTTTTT
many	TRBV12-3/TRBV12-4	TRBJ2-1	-	CASRTTSQDEQFF	TGTGCCAGCAGAACTACTTCCCAGGATGAGCAGTTCTTC
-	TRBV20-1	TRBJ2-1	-	CSAREGSYNEQFF	TGCAGTGCTAGGGAGGGGAGCTACAATGAGCAGTTCTTC
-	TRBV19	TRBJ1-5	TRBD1	CASSSSRQGPGVDQPQHF	TGTGCCAGTAGTAGTTCAAGACAGGGACCCGGCGTGGATCAGCCCCAGCATTTT
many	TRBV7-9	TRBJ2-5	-	CASSLDGGREETQYF	TGTGCCAGCAGCTTGGATGGAGGGCGAGAGGAGACCCAGTACTTC
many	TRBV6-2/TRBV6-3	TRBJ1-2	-	CASSPSTATVNYGYTF	TGTGCCAGCAGTCCTTCGACAGCTACCGTAAACTATGGCTACACCTTC
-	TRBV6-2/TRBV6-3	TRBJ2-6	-	CASHKWGDSGANVLTF	TGTGCCAGTCATAAATGGGGAGACTCTGGGGCCAACGTCCTGACTTTC
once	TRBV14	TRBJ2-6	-	CASGQAGHSGANVLTF	TGTGCCAGCGGCCAAGCAGGGCACTCTGGGGCCAACGTCCTGACTTTC
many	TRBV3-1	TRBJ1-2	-	CASSQAYYGYTF	TGTGCCAGCAGCCAAGCTTACTATGGCTACACCTTC
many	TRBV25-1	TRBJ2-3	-	CASSEPGFSTDTQYF	TGTGCCAGCAGTGAACCTGGGTTCAGCACAGATACGCAGTATTTT
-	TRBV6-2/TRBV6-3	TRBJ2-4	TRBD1	CASVKTGTGGLKAKNIQYF	TGTGCCAGCGTAAAAACCGGGACAGGGGGCTTGAAGGCCAAAAACATTCAGTACTTC
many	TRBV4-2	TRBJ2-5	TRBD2	CASSPTSGGPTGTQYF	TGTGCCAGCAGCCCCACTAGCGGGGGGCCCACAGGGACCCAGTACTTC
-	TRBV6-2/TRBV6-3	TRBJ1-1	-	CASRSPRATEAFF	TGTGCCAGCAGATCCCCTAGGGCCACTGAAGCTTTCTTT
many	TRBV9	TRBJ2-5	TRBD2	CASNVGSSGGQETQYF	TGTGCCAGCAACGTAGGATCTAGCGGGGGGCAAGAGACCCAGTACTTC
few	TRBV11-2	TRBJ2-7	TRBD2	CASTERLAGSYEQYF	TGTGCCAGCACCGAGCGGCTAGCGGGATCCTACGAGCAGTACTTC
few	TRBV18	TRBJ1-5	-	CASSSTQGLSNQPQHF	TGTGCCAGCTCATCCACTCAAGGGCTTAGCAATCAGCCCCAGCATTTT
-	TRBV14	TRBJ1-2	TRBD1	CASSPWTGGVYGYTF	TGTGCCAGCAGCCCCTGGACAGGGGGAGTCTATGGCTACACCTTC
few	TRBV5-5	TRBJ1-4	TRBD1	CASRPQGADEKLFF	TGTGCCAGCAGACCACAGGGGGCAGATGAAAAACTGTTTTTT